These 11 T cell receptor beta chains originate from one sample sequenced in a study of blood T cell repertoires in COVID-19 (dated by TCRdb to between 2020 and 2021). Library construction relied on the immunoSEQ multiplex PCR assay. The immuneACCESS repertoire file appears here via TCRdb, limited to in-frame rearrangements. These files lack a portion of the clones; in checked studies, under half of the deficit traces to unresolved V genes, and the cause of the others is not known. This sample gives 190,000 or so clones in total; about 81% of them show up just once. Of the sample, approximately 12% falls within the top ten clones. Sequences were obtained from peripheral blood. Receptor source: an elderly woman with COVID-19, enrolled during active disease.

This chain joins TRBV29-1 and TRBJ1-4; the D is unclear. Trimming stripped 4 bases from V and 7 bases from J, with 13 bases between. The CDR3 totals 13 residues. The V gene's germline CDR1 is SQVTM and CDR2 ANQGSEA. Written as DNA, the CDR3 is TGCAGCGTTGGGGGAGAGGGTGGTGAAAAACTGTTTTTT. Protein sequence: CSVGGEGGEKLFF. Together with reference TRBV29-1 and TRBJ1-4, the CDR3 gives the full variable domain: SAVISQKPSRDICQRGTSLTIQCQVDSQVTMMFWYRQQPGQSLTLIATANQGSEATYESGFVIDKFPISRPNLTFSTLTVSNMSPEDSSIYLCSVGGEGGEKLFFGSGTQLSVL.

Concerning this clone: This same CDR3 is encoded by further DNA sequences in the sample. The chain is built from TRBV7-2 and TRBJ2-5; TRBD2 matches 14 bases. V lost 4 bases, J lost 4 bases, and 5 bases stayed unmatched. Germline assignment: CDR1 SGHTA and CDR2 FQGNSA. The CDR3 has 16 residues. For the CDR3, the DNA is TGTGCCAGCAGCTCCCAAGGACTAGCGGGGGGAGAGACCCAGTACTTC. It translates to CASSSQGLAGGETQYF.

With regard to this clone: The junction departs from the called germline gene at one end, perhaps through a read error. This chain joins TRBV6-1 and TRBJ2-7, with a tentative D call TRBD1 (6 bases). The CDR3 extends over 11 amino acids. CDR1 MNHNS and CDR2 SASEGT come from the germline V gene. CDR3 nucleotide sequence: TGTGCCAGCAGTGAAGGAGGGACATCTGATTTC. This gives the protein CASSEGGTSDF.

The chain uses TRBV3-1 (or the pseudogene TRBV3-2) and TRBJ1-2; weak D call: TRBD1 (5 bases). Looked up from germline, CDR1 is LGHDT and CDR2 is YNNKEL (reference sequence). This CDR3 comprises 15 residues. Trimming removed 0 bases at V and 6 bases at J, with 14 bases between. The CDR3 nucleotides are TGTGCCAGCAGCCAAGATTCGGGGACTCCAGATGGCTACACCTTC. Residues: CASSQDSGTPDGYTF.

The rearrangement uses TRBV7-6 and TRBJ2-3; D possibly corresponds to TRBD2 (5 bases). Germline CDR1 and CDR2: SGHVS and FNYEAQ. V was trimmed by 4 bases and J by 5 bases, leaving 13 bases between them. This CDR3 region has 14 residues. The CDR3, as DNA: TGTGCCAGCAGCTCAATCCTCGGGATAGATACGCAGTATTTT. Translated: CASSSILGIDTQYF.

On this clone: The junction and the germline gene differ at one end; a read error may be behind it. V gene TRBV5-1 combines with J gene TRBJ2-6; D unclear. The germline V gene encodes CDR1 SGHRS and CDR2 YFSETQ. The CDR3 is made up of 12 amino acids. The CDR3 is CASSSRANVLTF. The CDR3 region has the DNA TGCGCCAGCAGCTCTCGGGCCAACGTCCTGACTTTC. The full variable domain, completed using reference TRBV5-1 and TRBJ2-6, is KAGVTQTPRYLIKTRGQQVTLSCSPISGHRSVSWYQQTPGQGLQFLFEYFSETQRNKGNFPGRFSGRQFSNSRSEMNVSTLELGDSALYLCASSSRANVLTFGAGSRLTVL.

The genes are TRBV5-4 and TRBJ2-4; 7 bases fit TRBD1. The CDR3 contains 16 residues. With 4 bases clipped from V and 5 bases from J, the junction kept 12 bases outside the gene matches. Germline loops: CDR1 SGHNT, CDR2 YYREEE (reference sequence). CDR3 nucleotide sequence: TGTGCCAGCAGCGGGGGACAGCTGAGTGGGCAAAACATTCAGTACTTC. Protein: CASSGGQLSGQNIQYF.

The CDR3 sequence: CASSQGLAITYEQYF. CDR3 DNA sequence: TGTGCCAGCAGTCAAGGCCTAGCGATTACCTACGAGCAGTACTTC. The chain employs TRBV28 and TRBJ2-7; TRBD2 might be the D (6 bases). The CDR3 spans 15 residues. V gave up 5 bases and J gave up 2 bases, with 16 bases separating them. Germline lookup yields CDR1 MDHEN and CDR2 SYDVKM.

DNA of the CDR3: TGTGCCAGCAGCTTGGGACAGGGGGACTACACCTTC. This gives the protein CASSLGQGDYTF. The V gene is TRBV5-4, the J gene TRBJ1-2; the match to TRBD1 covers 9 bases. CDR3 length: 12 amino acids. The V gene end was trimmed by 0 bases and the J gene end by 10 bases; junction bases not matched to a gene: 1. Germline CDR1 is SGHNT and CDR2 is YYREEE (reference sequence). The variable domain in full, completed from reference TRBV5-4 and TRBJ1-2, reads ETGVTQSPTHLIKTRGQQVTLRCSSQSGHNTVSWYQQALGQGPQFIFQYYREEENGRGNFPPRFSGLQFPNYSSELNVNALELDDSALYLCASSLGQGDYTFGSGTRLTVV.

The CDR3 sequence is CASSLPGTGTTGELFF. CDR3 coding DNA: TGTGCCAGCAGTTTGCCCGGGACAGGGACCACCGGGGAGCTGTTTTTT. The chain uses TRBV6-6 and TRBJ2-2; 9 bases are a match to TRBD1. Per the germline V gene, CDR1 is MNHNY and CDR2 is SVGAGI (reference sequence). With V trimmed by 4 bases and J by 4 bases, 7 bases remained unmatched. This CDR3 spans 16 amino acids.

The chain has TRBV6-5 and TRBJ2-7; 8 bases are a match to TRBD1. This CDR3 contains 14 residues. The germline CDR1 and CDR2 sequences are MNHEY and SVGAGI. The junction had 4 bases not matched to a gene; V was cut back by 2 bases and J by 4 bases. CDR3 DNA sequence: TGTGCCAGCAGTTACAGGGACAGGCCGTACGAGCAGTACTTC. Translated, it gives CASSYRDRPYEQYF.